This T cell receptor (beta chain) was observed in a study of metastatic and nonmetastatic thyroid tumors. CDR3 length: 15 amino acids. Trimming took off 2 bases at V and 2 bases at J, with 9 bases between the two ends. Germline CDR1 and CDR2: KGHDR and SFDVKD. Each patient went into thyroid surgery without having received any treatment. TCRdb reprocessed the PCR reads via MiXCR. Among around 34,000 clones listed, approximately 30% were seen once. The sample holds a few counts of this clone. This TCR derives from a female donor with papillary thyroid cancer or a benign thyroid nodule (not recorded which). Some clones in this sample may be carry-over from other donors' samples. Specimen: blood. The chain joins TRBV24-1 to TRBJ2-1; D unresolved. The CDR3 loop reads CATSDSQTTYNEQFF. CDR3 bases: TGTGCCACCAGTGATTCGCAAACTACCTACAATGAGCAGTTCTTC.